The 28 T cell receptor beta chains below come from one sample, sequenced in a study of blood T cell repertoires in COVID-19. The assay was immunoSEQ multiplex PCR, and TCRdb's table has in-frame clones only and misses some. The sample consists of around 170,000 clones, roughly three quarters of them appearing once. Input material: peripheral blood. The receptors stem from a woman of 80 years or more with COVID-19, enrolled during active disease.

This chain joins TRBV6-6 and TRBJ2-7; TRBD2 aligns across 7 bases. Germline V gene lookup returns CDR1 MNHNY and CDR2 SVGAGI (reference sequence). The CDR3 consists of 14 residues. V gave up 7 bases and J gave up 6 bases; unmatched junction bases: 12. CDR3 sequence (DNA): TGTGCCAGCACCCAGTCGGCGGGGGTGGTCGAGCAGTACTTC. It translates to CASTQSAGVVEQYF.

The chain is built from TRBV6-5 and TRBJ1-5; 9 nucleotides match TRBD1. The CDR3 is made up of 15 amino acids. Germline CDR1 reads MNHEY; CDR2 reads SVGAGI. The V gene end was trimmed by 4 bases and the J gene end by 7 bases; junction bases not matched to a gene: 8. As DNA, the CDR3 is TGTGCCAGCAGTTCCGGGACAGGGATTTTCCAGCCCCAGCATTTT. The encoded protein is CASSSGTGIFQPQHF.

This sequence joins TRBV4-3 and TRBJ2-2; 7 positions match TRBD1. V gave up 4 bases and J gave up 0 bases; unmatched junction bases: 5. The germline V gene has CDR1 LGHNA and CDR2 YSLEER. The CDR3 length is 16 residues. CDR3 residues: CASSPGTEANTGELFF. As DNA, the CDR3 is TGCGCCAGCAGCCCGGGGACAGAAGCGAACACCGGGGAGCTGTTTTTT.

This chain links TRBV3-1 (or the pseudogene TRBV3-2) with TRBJ2-3, with 8 bases lining up with TRBD2. Trimming removed 4 bases from V and 6 bases from J; junction bases left unmatched: 9. This CDR3 spans 15 amino acids. Germline CDR1 and CDR2: LGHDT and YNNKEL (reference sequence). The CDR3 reads CASSRSGLDSDTQYF. CDR3 DNA: TGTGCCAGCAGCCGATCGGGACTAGACTCCGATACGCAGTATTTT.

There are a few counts of this clone. The identical CDR3 is also encoded by other nucleotide sequences in the sample. V is TRBV2 and J is TRBJ2-7; D not resolved. Trimming took 1 base from V and 4 from J, leaving 5 bases between them. Germline values: CDR1 SNHLY, CDR2 FYNNEI. This CDR3 has 12 residues. This CDR3 is CASSEGLYEQYF. CDR3 nucleotides: TGTGCCAGCAGTGAAGGACTTTACGAGCAGTACTTC.

The J gene is TRBJ2-3, the V gene TRBV21-1; the table assigns TRBD1, which was not confirmed against the DNA. TRBV21-1 is flagged as a pseudogene. The CDR3 covers 15 residues. CDR3 coding DNA: TGTGCCAGCAGCAAAGGTGGGGCGAGCACAGATACGCAGTATTTT. It translates to CASSKGGASTDTQYF.

This clone was recorded only once. V and J are TRBV15 and TRBJ1-5; D is possibly TRBD1 (5 bases). V lost 1 base and J lost 4, with 11 bases in between. The CDR3 loop spans 15 amino acids. From germline, CDR1 is LNHNV and CDR2 YYDKDF (reference sequence). The CDR3 coding sequence is TGTGCCACCAGCAGAGTGGCAGGGCTTAATCAGCCCCAGCATTTT. It translates to CATSRVAGLNQPQHF.

CDR3 nucleotides: TGTGCCAGCAGGGACAGTAGCGGGAAATACAATGAGCAGTTCTTC. Translated, it gives CASRDSSGKYNEQFF. The V and J genes are TRBV7-2 and TRBJ2-1; TRBD2 aligns across 8 bases. CDR3 length: 15 amino acids. J was trimmed by 4 bases and V by 6 bases; bases with no gene match: 8. Germline V CDR1 and CDR2: SGHTA, FQGNSA.

The chain employs TRBV9 and TRBJ1-1; tentatively, D is TRBD1 (6 bases). Trimming pared 0 bases from V and 3 bases from J, leaving 15 bases between. The CDR3 loop spans 16 amino acids. The germline gives CDR1 SGDLS, CDR2 YYNGEE. Here the CDR3 reads CASSVDGGARDTEAFF. Written as DNA, the CDR3 is TGTGCCAGCAGCGTAGATGGGGGGGCGAGGGACACTGAAGCTTTCTTT.

This sequence joins TRBV12-5 and TRBJ1-2; D is possibly TRBD1 (5 bases). The CDR3 consists of 16 residues. Germline values: CDR1 LGHNT, CDR2 FRNRAP. V lost 0 bases and J 8 bases, leaving 19 bases between the germline ends. CDR3 DNA: TGTGCTAGTGGTTTGGTGGACCGGGGGGAGAGGTGGGGCTACACCTTC. Protein product: CASGLVDRGERWGYTF.

Comments on this clone: A read error may account for a junction end that differs from germline. CDR3 amino acids: CASSITGGAENAGELFF. For the CDR3, the DNA is TGTGCCAGTAGTATAACGGGCGGGGCAGAGAACGCCGGGGAGCTGTTTTTT. The gene calls are TRBV19 and TRBJ2-2, with D perhaps matching TRBD2 (6 bases). The germline V gene encodes CDR1 LNHDA and CDR2 SQIVND (reference sequence). The CDR3 is 17 amino acids.

V and J are TRBV28 and TRBJ1-3; D remains ambiguous. There are 15 residues in the CDR3. Germline V lookup: CDR1 MDHEN, CDR2 SYDVKM. V was clipped by 5 bases and J by 0 bases, with 11 bases between them. CDR3 DNA: TGTGCCAGCAGTCCTCTAAATTGCTCTGGAAACACCATATATTTT. Protein: CASSPLNCSGNTIYF.

The CDR3 nucleotides read TGCGCCAGCAGCTTCGGACAGGGGGATAACGAGCAGTACTTC. Its protein product is CASSFGQGDNEQYF. The chain has TRBV5-1 and TRBJ2-7, with TRBD1 matching over 10 bases. This CDR3 is 14 amino acids long. CDR1 is SGHRS, CDR2 YFSETQ, per germline. The V segment lost 2 bases and the J segment 5 bases; nucleotides outside the gene matches: 4.

The V and J genes are TRBV9 and TRBJ1-1; D gene ambiguous. The CDR3 loop spans 14 amino acids. CDR1 and CDR2 from the germline V gene are SGDLS and YYNGEE. V was cut by 1 base and J by 1 base, with 8 bases left in between. CDR3 bases: TGTGCCAGCAGCGTAAGGCCAGGGAACACTGAAGCTTTCTTT. Protein product: CASSVRPGNTEAFF.

The chain is built from TRBV4-2 and TRBJ2-3; D gene uncertain. CDR3 length: 15 amino acids. CDR1 and CDR2 (germline): LGHNA, YNFKEQ. Trimming removed 0 bases from V and 2 bases from J, with 9 bases in between. The CDR3 nucleotides read TGTGCCAGCAGCCAAGATGGGCAGTCCACAGATACGCAGTATTTT. Translating gives CASSQDGQSTDTQYF.

The chain recombines TRBV9 with TRBJ2-2, with TRBD2 identical over 9 bases. CDR3 length equals 17 residues. Germline V gives CDR1 SGDLS, CDR2 YYNGEE. Trimming at V came to 2 bases and at J to 5 bases, leaving 10 bases not matched to a gene. CDR3 sequence: CASSVRLAEPGTGELFF. The CDR3 DNA is TGTGCCAGCAGCGTTAGACTAGCGGAGCCTGGGACCGGGGAGCTGTTTTTT.

This clone has more than one count but fewer than ten. The J gene is TRBJ1-5, the V gene TRBV19, with D hard to call. Trimming took off 0 bases at V and 4 bases at J, with 10 bases between the two ends. The CDR3 contains 15 residues. The germline CDR1 and CDR2 sequences are LNHDA and SQIVND (reference sequence). The CDR3 spells CASSIEPWANQPQHF. The CDR3 DNA is TGTGCCAGTAGTATAGAGCCCTGGGCTAATCAGCCCCAGCATTTT. Supplemented by reference TRBV19 and TRBJ1-5, the full variable domain reads DGGITQSPKYLFRKEGQNVTLSCEQNLNHDAMYWYRQDPGQGLRLIYYSQIVNDFQKGDIAEGYSVSREKKESFPLTVTSAQKNPTAFYLCASSIEPWANQPQHFGDGTRLSIL.

V gene TRBV29-1 combines with J gene TRBJ1-1; D not resolved. V was trimmed by 3 bases and J by 8 bases, leaving 10 bases between them. CDR1 and CDR2 (germline): SQVTM, ANQGSEA. This CDR3 region has 11 residues. CDR3 in amino acids: CSVDWAGEAFF. As DNA, the CDR3 is TGCAGCGTTGATTGGGCGGGAGAAGCTTTCTTT.

The genes are TRBV7-2 and TRBJ2-1, with D possibly matching TRBD1 (6 bases). Trimming removed 5 bases from V and 0 bases from J, with 11 bases in between. Germline V CDR1 and CDR2: SGHTA, FQGNSA. CDR3 length: 15 amino acids. Here the CDR3 reads CASSNDRSSYNEQFF. In nucleotides, the CDR3 is TGTGCCAGCAGCAACGACAGGAGCTCCTACAATGAGCAGTTCTTC.

The rearrangement links TRBV18 to TRBJ2-7; TRBD2 aligns across 7 bases. Unmatched junction bases numbered 6, after V lost 8 bases and J lost 5 bases. Germline V gene data show CDR1 as KGHSH and CDR2 as LQKENI. This CDR3 comprises 12 residues. CDR3: CASATSGDEQYF. As DNA, the CDR3 is TGTGCCAGCGCAACCAGCGGGGACGAGCAGTACTTC.

The rearrangement joins TRBV29-1 to TRBJ2-1; 10 nucleotides line up with TRBD2. Germline-derived CDR1 and CDR2 are SQVTM and ANQGSEA. V shed 1 base, J shed 0 bases, and the junction held 9 bases outside the gene matches. The CDR3 sequence is 18 residues long. This chain's CDR3 is CSVEGKTSGMSSYNEQFF. DNA for the CDR3: TGCAGCGTTGAAGGTAAAACTAGCGGGATGAGCTCCTACAATGAGCAGTTCTTC.

The chain joins TRBV6-5 to TRBJ1-4, with D tentatively TRBD1 (5 bases). Germline assignment: CDR1 MNHEY and CDR2 SVGAGI. CDR3 length: 14 amino acids. V lost 6 bases to trimming and J lost 4 bases, with 12 bases between them. The CDR3 sequence: CASSAGHYNEKLFF. CDR3 DNA: TGTGCCAGCAGCGCAGGACACTATAATGAAAAACTGTTTTTT.

The chain recombines TRBV11-2 with TRBJ2-7; D uncertain. The germline gives CDR1 SGHAT, CDR2 FQNNGV. This CDR3 is 15 amino acids long. The ends were cut back, 1 base at V and 4 bases at J, with 14 bases in the middle. CDR3 in amino acids: CASSLGSVPGYEQYF. The CDR3, as DNA: TGTGCCAGCAGCTTAGGGTCGGTCCCAGGTTACGAGCAGTACTTC.

J is TRBJ2-2 and V is TRBV7-6; 9 bases agree with TRBD1. With 4 bases clipped from V and 3 bases from J, the junction kept 9 bases outside the gene matches. Germline CDR1 reads SGHVS; CDR2 reads FNYEAQ. This CDR3 region has 17 residues. The chain's CDR3 is CASSSRNRQGDTGELFF. CDR3 DNA: TGTGCCAGCAGCTCCCGGAATCGACAGGGGGACACCGGGGAGCTGTTTTTT. Based on the CDR3 plus reference TRBV7-6 and TRBJ2-2, the full variable domain is GAGVSQSPRYKVTKRGQDVALRCDPISGHVSLYWYRQALGQGPEFLTYFNYEAQQDKSGLPNDRFSAERPEGSISTLTIQRTEQRDSAMYRCASSSRNRQGDTGELFFGEGSRLTVL.

The chain is built from TRBV18 and TRBJ2-5; 8 bases are shared with TRBD1. CDR1 and CDR2 from the germline V gene are KGHSH and LQKENI. The CDR3 contains 17 residues. V was pared by 5 bases and J by 1 base, with 12 bases of the junction left unmatched. The CDR3 DNA follows: TGTGCCAGCTCAAGCACACCCGGACAGGGAGCCCAAGAGACCCAGTACTTC. Amino acid sequence: CASSSTPGQGAQETQYF.

The chain joins TRBV7-2 to TRBJ2-1, with 8 bases that match TRBD1. The CDR3 contains 14 residues. V lost 4 bases and J lost 6; bases outside the gene matches: 5. The germline V gene encodes CDR1 SGHTA and CDR2 FQGNSA. The CDR3 sequence: CASSSDRALNEQFF. The CDR3 region has the DNA TGTGCCAGCAGCTCGGACAGGGCCCTCAATGAGCAGTTCTTC. Looking up the rest from reference TRBV7-2 and TRBJ2-1 gives the full variable domain: GAGVSQSPSNKVTEKGKDVELRCDPISGHTALYWYRQSLGQGLEFLIYFQGNSAPDKSGLPSDRFSAERTGGSVSTLTIQRTQQEDSAVYLCASSSDRALNEQFFGPGTRLTVL.

This clone was seen only a few times. The J gene is TRBJ2-7, the V gene TRBV10-3; 13 nucleotides agree with TRBD2. This CDR3 has 15 amino acids. Trimming cost V 10 bases and J 1 base; bases outside gene matches: 7. The germline gives CDR1 ENHRY, CDR2 SYGVKD. For the CDR3, the DNA is TGTGCCACCAGACCGGGACTAGCGGGATCCTACGAGCAGTACTTC. Translation gives CATRPGLAGSYEQYF.

The rearrangement joins TRBV6-5 to TRBJ2-5; 7 bases align to TRBD1. The CDR3 runs to 16 residues. Germline CDR1 is MNHEY and CDR2 is SVGAGI. Trimming removed 6 bases from V and 0 bases from J; junction bases left unmatched: 10. The CDR3 coding sequence is TGTGCCAGCAGCTACCTGCTGGACAGGTACCAAGAGACCCAGTACTTC. Its protein is CASSYLLDRYQETQYF.